This is a list of T cell receptor beta chains from one sample in a study of T cells in tuberculosis. The table came from immunoSEQ multiplex PCR; TCRdb's copy has only in-frame clones and leaves some out. The profile shows under 35,000 clones, 92% of them singletons. The material sequenced was PBMCs, taken at tuberculosis diagnosis. The receptor set was obtained from an adult with tuberculosis. Some clones in this sample may be carry-over from other donors' samples. The CDR3 runs from the conserved cysteine through the conserved F or W. Each record gives: clone size, V gene, D gene, J gene, CDR3 DNA, CDR3 protein. D genes are given only for firm matches. Part of the rows lack a size; the others show once, few, many or a class for expanded clones.

size: .; V: TRBV30; D: TRBD1; J: TRBJ1-2; DNA: TGTGCCTGGACGGGACAGGGCGGCTATGGCTACACCTTC; CDR3: CAWTGQGGYGYTF
size: .; V: TRBV19; D: .; J: TRBJ2-1; DNA: TGTGCCAGTAGAAAAATTACCGGGACACAATACAATGAGCAGTTCTTC; CDR3: CASRKITGTQYNEQFF
size: .; V: TRBV7-6; D: .; J: TRBJ1-1; DNA: TGTGCCAGCAGCTTAGGGGCTCCGGGACAAATAGCGAGGAACACTGAAGCTTTCTTT; CDR3: CASSLGAPGQIARNTEAFF
size: .; V: TRBV5-6; D: .; J: TRBJ1-1; DNA: TGTGCCAGCAGCTTGGAGGGGTGGACTGAAGCTTTCTTT; CDR3: CASSLEGWTEAFF
size: .; V: TRBV4-1; D: TRBD1; J: TRBJ2-7; DNA: TGCGCCAGCAGCCACCACAGGGGGCGCCGGAGCGAGCAGTACTTC; CDR3: CASSHHRGRRSEQYF
size: .; V: TRBV4-2; D: .; J: TRBJ2-3; DNA: TGTGCCAGCAGCCAAGATACAGCGGGCCAGAGCACAGATACGCAGTATTTT; CDR3: CASSQDTAGQSTDTQYF
size: .; V: TRBV27; D: TRBD1; J: TRBJ2-7; DNA: TGTGCCAGCAGCAGGGGGGGACAGGGGGCCTACGAGCAGTACTTC; CDR3: CASSRGGQGAYEQYF
size: .; V: TRBV4-1; D: TRBD2; J: TRBJ2-3; DNA: TGCGCCAGCAGCCTGGGACTAGCGGGGATCAGCACAGATACGCAGTATTTT; CDR3: CASSLGLAGISTDTQYF
size: .; V: TRBV10-1; D: TRBD1; J: TRBJ2-1; DNA: TGCGCCAGCGGGGACAGCTCCTACAATGAGCAGTTCTTC; CDR3: CASGDSSYNEQFF
size: .; V: TRBV5-1; D: TRBD1; J: TRBJ1-1; DNA: TGCGCCAGCAGCCTACAGGGGGCTAGCACTGAAGCTTTCTTT; CDR3: CASSLQGASTEAFF
size: .; V: TRBV7-2; D: TRBD2; J: TRBJ2-7; DNA: TGTGCCAGCAGAAGGACTAGCTTATCTTCAACCTACGAGCAGTACTTC; CDR3: CASRRTSLSSTYEQYF
size: .; V: TRBV2; D: .; J: TRBJ2-3; DNA: TGTGCCAGCAAAACGGGGTCCACAGATACGCAGTATTTT; CDR3: CASKTGSTDTQYF
size: .; V: TRBV27; D: .; J: TRBJ2-3; DNA: TGTGCCAGCAGGCAAGGGGGTCGCACAGATACGCAGTATTTT; CDR3: CASRQGGRTDTQYF
size: .; V: TRBV11-2; D: .; J: TRBJ1-3; DNA: TGTGCCAGCAGCGTGGGACTTGGAAACACCATATATTTT; CDR3: CASSVGLGNTIYF
size: .; V: TRBV7-2; D: .; J: TRBJ1-5; DNA: TGTGCCAGCAGCACCGGACGTAAGGGGAATCAGCCCCAGCATTTT; CDR3: CASSTGRKGNQPQHF
size: once; V: TRBV7-2; D: .; J: TRBJ2-1; DNA: TGTGCCAGCAGCTTAGCCCTAGGAGGGTACAATGAGCAGTTCTTC; CDR3: CASSLALGGYNEQFF
size: once; V: TRBV5-5; D: TRBD1; J: TRBJ2-6; DNA: TGTGCCAGCAGCATTAGGACAGGATTACCTGGGGCCAACGTCCTGACTTTC; CDR3: CASSIRTGLPGANVLTF
size: .; V: TRBV6-5; D: .; J: TRBJ2-5; DNA: TGTGCCAGCAGTTACTTAACGACCGCGGCGACCCAGTACTTC; CDR3: CASSYLTTAATQYF
size: .; V: TRBV7-6; D: .; J: TRBJ1-1; DNA: TGTGCCAGCAGCGCTAGCTTCGACACTGAAGCTTTCTTT; CDR3: CASSASFDTEAFF
size: .; V: TRBV5-1; D: .; J: TRBJ1-1; DNA: TGCGCCAGCCAAGCTTGGGGCCGTACTGAAGCTTTCTTT; CDR3: CASQAWGRTEAFF
size: .; V: TRBV27; D: .; J: TRBJ2-2; DNA: TGTGCCAGCAGCCCCCGGACAGCCCAGGTGACCGGGGAGCTGTTTTTT; CDR3: CASSPRTAQVTGELFF
size: .; V: TRBV27; D: .; J: TRBJ1-3; DNA: TGTGCCAGCAGCCAGGGGTTCTCTGGAAACACCATATATTTT; CDR3: CASSQGFSGNTIYF
size: .; V: TRBV7-9; D: .; J: TRBJ1-6; DNA: TGTGCCAGCAGCGGTCCCGACCAGGGACCCCTCCACTTT; CDR3: CASSGPDQGPLHF
size: few; V: TRBV18; D: .; J: TRBJ1-2; DNA: TGTGCCAGCTCACCGAGGCCCCAACTTTCTAACTATGGCTACACCTTC; CDR3: CASSPRPQLSNYGYTF
size: .; V: TRBV29-1; D: TRBD1; J: TRBJ2-2; DNA: TGCAGCGTTGAAGATACGACAGGGGGAATCGGCGGGGAGCTGTTTTTT; CDR3: CSVEDTTGGIGGELFF
size: few; V: TRBV18; D: TRBD1; J: TRBJ2-2; DNA: TGTGCCAGCTCACCTACCGCGGGACAGGGGATTTCATCCGGGGAGCTGTTTTTT; CDR3: CASSPTAGQGISSGELFF
size: .; V: TRBV7-6; D: .; J: TRBJ2-1; DNA: TGTGCCAGCAGCTCAACCCCCCAGGGTATCACCTACAATGAGCAGTTCTTC; CDR3: CASSSTPQGITYNEQFF
size: .; V: TRBV7-6; D: .; J: TRBJ2-1; DNA: TGTGCCAGCAGCTTGGGGGCAAGGGGGAGCTCCTACAATGAGCAGTTCTTC; CDR3: CASSLGARGSSYNEQFF
size: .; V: TRBV10-3; D: TRBD1; J: TRBJ2-2; DNA: TGTGCCATCAGTGGGACCAGGGGGTATACGAACACCGGGGAGCTGTTTTTT; CDR3: CAISGTRGYTNTGELFF
size: .; V: TRBV5-1; D: TRBD2; J: TRBJ2-2; DNA: TGCGCCAGCAGCGTGGATAGTGTAGCGGGGGATTACACCGGGGAGCTGTTTTTT; CDR3: CASSVDSVAGDYTGELFF
size: .; V: TRBV6-1; D: .; J: TRBJ1-4; DNA: TGTGCCAGCAGGGGGGACACAACAACTAATGAAAAACTGTTTTTT; CDR3: CASRGDTTTNEKLFF
size: .; V: TRBV27; D: .; J: TRBJ1-1; DNA: TGTGCCAGCAAATTCGGGGGGAACACTGAAGCTTTCTTT; CDR3: CASKFGGNTEAFF
size: .; V: TRBV6-6; D: TRBD2; J: TRBJ2-1; DNA: TGTGCCAGCACCAGGGGACTAGCTAATGAGCAGTTCTTC; CDR3: CASTRGLANEQFF
size: once; V: TRBV18; D: .; J: TRBJ1-2; DNA: TGTGCCAGCTCACCAGGGGGGAGTGCTCAAGGAGGCTACACCTTC; CDR3: CASSPGGSAQGGYTF